The text below deals with one TCR beta chain. Its antigen is not identified. The sample is drawn from a study of blood T cells in healthy people across ages. Broader study findings: Naive CD4+ cells and diversity were both higher in long-lived donors than in aged donors. A roughly linear age-dependent decrease characterized TCR beta diversity per million T cells. The donors' CMV status was not determined, possibly confounding changes in expanded clonotypes.

Between the trimmed V and J ends, which lost 6 bases and 2 bases, there was a span of 18 bases. The CDR3 is made up of 15 amino acids. Germline V gives CDR1 DFQATT, CDR2 SNEGSKA (reference sequence). For the second PCR, which ran for about 7 to 11 cycles, a sample-barcoded 5' primer and a J-beta primer mix were used. Tagging of each cDNA molecule was performed by a template-switch adaptor with 12 random nucleotides. TCRdb used MiXCR to reprocess the 5' RACE reads, holding one entry per CDR3 protein. The table lists 700,000 to 850,000 distinct CDR3 sequences, roughly 50% of them singletons, with approximately 40% in the top ten.

Sequenced: blood. The sequence was collected from an elderly man in good health. This chain uses TRBV20-1 with TRBJ2-3; D may be TRBD2 (6 bases). For the CDR3, the DNA is TGCAGTGCCCGCCAGGGAGCGGGCCCCACAGATACGCAGTATTTT. This translates into CSARQGAGPTDTQYF.